The count of the clone carrying this T cell receptor (beta chain) is one. No antigen is known for it. Clones were sequenced by immunoSEQ multiplex PCR, and TCRdb holds only the in-frame ones, with some missing. This table holds fewer than 30,000 clones, roughly 87% found once. The data originate from a study of T cells in localized non-small cell lung cancer. Whole-study findings and limits: The study found T cell clonality highest in uninvolved adjacent lung, above tumor.

This TCR derives from a woman between 40 and 69 years old with stage I lung adenocarcinoma. The sample in question was peripheral blood, obtained before any cancer treatment.

CDR3: CASSLNEGGYGYTF. The CDR3 DNA is TGTGCCAGCAGCTTAAACGAGGGGGGCTATGGCTACACCTTC. V gene TRBV7-2 combines with J gene TRBJ1-2, with D perhaps matching TRBD1 (6 bases). CDR3 length: 14 residues. Trimming took off 2 bases at V and 4 bases at J, with 11 bases between the two ends. Germline V CDR1 and CDR2: SGHTA, FQGNSA.